The next 13 T cell receptor beta chains were all read from a single sample in a study of identical twins. MiXCR, run by TCRdb on the 5' RACE reads, gives a single entry per CDR3 protein. Of about 690,000 distinct CDR3 sequences in the sample, 5.5% to 7.5% were seen once. The sequenced sample consisted of naive T cells sorted from blood. All receptors come from a man between 18 and 29 years old in good health.

This clonotype was detected many times. The gene calls are TRBV12-3 or TRBV12-4 and TRBJ2-3, with 7 bases aligning to TRBD1. With V trimmed by 3 bases and J by 6 bases, 6 bases remained unmatched. This CDR3 region has 14 residues. In DNA, the CDR3 is TGTGCCAGCAGTTTCAGGGGGACGTGGGATACGCAGTATTTT. Translating gives CASSFRGTWDTQYF.

The chain couples TRBV12-3 or TRBV12-4 to TRBJ1-5, with a tentative D call TRBD1 (5 bases). The CDR3 consists of 13 residues. V was shortened by 3 bases and J by 9 bases, with 12 bases between the two germline ends. The CDR3 coding sequence is TGTGCCAGCAGTTTCGCAGGGCTTTGGCCCCAGCATTTT. Residues: CASSFAGLWPQHF.

This clonotype was found many times. The chain combines TRBV9 with TRBJ1-5; 7 bases line up with TRBD1. The CDR3 runs to 15 residues. V was clipped by 4 bases and J by 6 bases; unmatched bases: 10. CDR1 is SGDLS, CDR2 YYNGEE, per germline. The CDR3 is CASSTGQIPSQPQHF. The DNA of the CDR3 is TGTGCCAGCAGCACGGGACAGATCCCTTCTCAGCCCCAGCATTTT.

This clonotype was seen more than once but under ten times. The chain is built from TRBV20-1 and TRBJ2-6, with D unresolved. Germline V gene sequence: CDR1 DFQATT, CDR2 SNEGSKA (reference sequence). The CDR3 has 11 residues. V was clipped by 7 bases and J by 1 base, with 2 bases between them. The CDR3 is CSGSGANVLTF. CDR3 nucleotide sequence: TGCAGTGGTTCTGGGGCCAACGTCCTGACTTTC.

The sample holds many counts of this clonotype. This chain connects TRBV20-1 to TRBJ2-7; D ambiguous. The CDR3 consists of 12 residues. Germline V gives CDR1 DFQATT, CDR2 SNEGSKA (reference sequence). Between the trimmed V and J ends, which lost 1 base and 0 bases, there was a span of 4 bases. This chain's CDR3 is CSARVTSYEQYF. The CDR3 nucleotides are TGCAGTGCTAGAGTCACCTCCTACGAGCAGTACTTC.

The sample holds many counts of this clonotype. V usage is TRBV12-3 or TRBV12-4 and J usage is TRBJ2-7, with 7 bases that match TRBD1. The CDR3 totals 13 residues. J was trimmed by 6 bases and V by 7 bases; bases with no gene match: 9. The CDR3 coding sequence is TGTGCCAGCAACAAGGACAGGTTGGGCGAGCAGTACTTC. Its translation: CASNKDRLGEQYF.

The CDR3 sequence is CASSQGQGAFRNIQYF. The CDR3 DNA follows: TGTGCCAGCAGTCAAGGACAGGGGGCTTTCCGAAACATTCAGTACTTC. The J gene is TRBJ2-4, the V gene TRBV7-6; 11 bases map to TRBD1. Germline lookup yields CDR1 SGHVS and CDR2 FNYEAQ. This CDR3 is built from 16 residues. Losses at the gene ends were 6 bases for V and 6 bases for J; bases not matched to a gene: 10.

The chain is built from TRBV21-1 and TRBJ2-3; the table's D gene call, TRBD2, was not cross checked with the DNA. TRBV21-1 is an annotated pseudogene. The CDR3 loop spans 17 amino acids. The CDR3 loop is CASSKRVCKRDADTQYF. The DNA for the CDR3 is TGTGCCAGCAGCAAACGGGTGTGCAAGCGGGATGCAGATACGCAGTATTTT.

This clonotype showed up many times. The rearrangement joins TRBV20-1 to TRBJ2-4; D is tentatively TRBD1 or TRBD2 (5 bases each). V was pared by 6 bases and J by 1 base, with 13 bases between. The CDR3 loop spans 14 amino acids. CDR1 and CDR2 from the germline V gene are DFQATT and SNEGSKA (reference sequence). The CDR3 is CSATGLDAKNIQYF. CDR3 bases: TGCAGTGCGACGGGGCTGGACGCCAAAAACATTCAGTACTTC.

This clonotype was seen ten or more times. The chain employs TRBV29-1 and TRBJ2-1; D not certain. The CDR3 has 13 amino acids. Germline V gene data show CDR1 as SQVTM and CDR2 as ANQGSEA. Trimming took 5 bases from V and 4 from J, leaving 12 bases between them. CDR3 amino acids: CSVWLAFYNEQFF. The CDR3, as DNA: TGCAGCGTTTGGTTAGCATTTTACAATGAGCAGTTCTTC.

This clonotype has at least ten counts. The V and J genes are TRBV12-3 or TRBV12-4 and TRBJ2-1; 14 nucleotides agree with TRBD2. Trimming cost V 7 bases and J 7 bases; bases outside gene matches: 12. The length of the CDR3 is 17 residues. The CDR3 bases are TGTGCCAGCAAGGCGTCAGGGACTAGCGGGAGTAGGAATGAGCAGTTCTTC. Translated: CASKASGTSGSRNEQFF.

This clonotype was picked up many times. The chain has TRBV7-2 and TRBJ2-1; 7 positions agree with TRBD2. There are 16 residues in the CDR3. The J segment lost 7 bases and the V segment lost 4 bases, leaving 13 bases of the junction unmatched. Germline V CDR1 and CDR2: SGHTA, FQGNSA. CDR3 sequence (DNA): TGTGCCAGCAGCTCTTTCCTAGCGGCTCATCGTAATGAGCAGTTCTTC. This encodes CASSSFLAAHRNEQFF.

J is TRBJ2-2 and V is TRBV25-1; D is unresolved. Germline loops: CDR1 MGHDK, CDR2 SYGVNS. The CDR3 is 14 residues long. Trimming took off 2 bases at V and 0 bases at J, with 4 bases between the two ends. CDR3 amino acids: CASSELANTGELFF. CDR3 DNA: TGTGCCAGCAGTGAACTCGCGAACACCGGGGAGCTGTTTTTT.